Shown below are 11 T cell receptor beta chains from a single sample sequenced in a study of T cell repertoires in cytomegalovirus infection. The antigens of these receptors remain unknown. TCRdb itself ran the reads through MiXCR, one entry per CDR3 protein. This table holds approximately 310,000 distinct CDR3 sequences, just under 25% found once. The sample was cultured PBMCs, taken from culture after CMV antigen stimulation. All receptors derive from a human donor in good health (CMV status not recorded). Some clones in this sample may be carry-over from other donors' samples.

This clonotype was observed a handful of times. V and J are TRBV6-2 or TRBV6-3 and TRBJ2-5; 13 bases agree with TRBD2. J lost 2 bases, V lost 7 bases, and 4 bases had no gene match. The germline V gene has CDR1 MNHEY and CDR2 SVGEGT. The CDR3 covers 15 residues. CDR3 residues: CASNTGLAGQETQYF. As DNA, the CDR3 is TGTGCCAGCAACACGGGACTAGCGGGGCAAGAGACCCAGTACTTC.

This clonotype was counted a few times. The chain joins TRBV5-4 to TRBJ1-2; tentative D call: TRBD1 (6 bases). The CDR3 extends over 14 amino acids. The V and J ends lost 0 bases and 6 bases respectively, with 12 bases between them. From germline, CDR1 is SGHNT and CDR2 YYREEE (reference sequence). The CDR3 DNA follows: TGTGCCAGCAGCTTGGAAAAACAGGGTCATGGCTACACCTTC. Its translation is CASSLEKQGHGYTF.

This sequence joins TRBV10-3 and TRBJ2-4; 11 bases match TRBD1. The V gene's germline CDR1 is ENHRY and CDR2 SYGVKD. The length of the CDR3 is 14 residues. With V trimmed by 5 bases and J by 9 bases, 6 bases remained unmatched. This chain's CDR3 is CAISPGQGGSIQYF. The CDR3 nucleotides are TGTGCCATCAGTCCGGGACAGGGGGGGTCCATTCAGTACTTC.

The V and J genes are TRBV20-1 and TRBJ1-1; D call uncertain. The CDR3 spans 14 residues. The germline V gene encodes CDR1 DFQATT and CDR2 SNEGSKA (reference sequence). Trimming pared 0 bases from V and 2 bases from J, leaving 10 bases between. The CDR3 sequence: CSARDHVGNTEAFF. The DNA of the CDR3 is TGCAGTGCTAGAGATCACGTAGGAAACACTGAAGCTTTCTTT.

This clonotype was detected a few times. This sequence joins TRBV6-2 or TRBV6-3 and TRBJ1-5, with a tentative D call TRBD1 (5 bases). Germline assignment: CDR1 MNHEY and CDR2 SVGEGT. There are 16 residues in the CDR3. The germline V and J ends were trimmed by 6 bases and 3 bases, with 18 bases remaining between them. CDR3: CASSPLRGVYNQPQHF. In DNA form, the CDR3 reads TGTGCCAGCAGCCCTCTGAGAGGGGTGTACAATCAGCCCCAGCATTTT.

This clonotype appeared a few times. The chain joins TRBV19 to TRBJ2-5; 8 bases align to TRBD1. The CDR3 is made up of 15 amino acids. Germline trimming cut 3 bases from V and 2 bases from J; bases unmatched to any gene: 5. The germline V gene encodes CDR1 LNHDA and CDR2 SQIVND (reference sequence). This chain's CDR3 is CASSISGGLQETQYF. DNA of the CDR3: TGTGCCAGTAGTATTTCAGGGGGCCTACAAGAGACCCAGTACTTC.

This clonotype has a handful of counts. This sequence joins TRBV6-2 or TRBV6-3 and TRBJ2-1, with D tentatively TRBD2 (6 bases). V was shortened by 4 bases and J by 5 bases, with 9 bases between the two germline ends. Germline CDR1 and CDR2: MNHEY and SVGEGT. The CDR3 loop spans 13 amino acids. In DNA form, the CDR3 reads TGTGCCAGCAGTTTTTTAGCGGACAATGAGCAGTTCTTC. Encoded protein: CASSFLADNEQFF.

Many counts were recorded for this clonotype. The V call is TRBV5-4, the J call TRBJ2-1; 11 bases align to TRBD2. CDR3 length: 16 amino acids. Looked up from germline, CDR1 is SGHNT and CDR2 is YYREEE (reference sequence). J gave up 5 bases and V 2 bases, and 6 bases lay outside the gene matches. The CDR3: CASSLVGLADDNEQFF. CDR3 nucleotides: TGTGCCAGCAGCTTAGTGGGACTAGCGGACGACAATGAGCAGTTCTTC.

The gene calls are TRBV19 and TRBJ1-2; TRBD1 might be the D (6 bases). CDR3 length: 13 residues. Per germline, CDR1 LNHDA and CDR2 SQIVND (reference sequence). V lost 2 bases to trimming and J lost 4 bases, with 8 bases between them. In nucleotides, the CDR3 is TGTGCCAGTAGTATACAGGGGACCTATGGCTACACCTTC. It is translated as CASSIQGTYGYTF.

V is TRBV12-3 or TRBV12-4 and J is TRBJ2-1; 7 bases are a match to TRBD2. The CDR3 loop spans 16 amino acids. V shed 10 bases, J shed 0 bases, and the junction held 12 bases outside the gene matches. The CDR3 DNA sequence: TGTGCCACTACTGACGTAGCGGGTCGCTCCTACAATGAGCAGTTCTTC. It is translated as CATTDVAGRSYNEQFF.

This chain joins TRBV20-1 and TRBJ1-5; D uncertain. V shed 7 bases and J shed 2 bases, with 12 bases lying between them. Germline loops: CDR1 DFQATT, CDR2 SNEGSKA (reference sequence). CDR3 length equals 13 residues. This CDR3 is CSGASVGNQPQHF. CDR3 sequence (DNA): TGCAGTGGTGCCTCAGTCGGCAATCAGCCCCAGCATTTT.